The 11 T cell receptor gamma chains below all came from one sample that was sequenced in a study of gamma delta lymphoproliferative disorders and STAT genes. TCRdb re-processed the multiplex PCR reads via CATT. The repertoire holds 1,500 to 2,000 gamma-chain clones, with about a fifth as singletons. The receptor sequences were amplified from genomic DNA of peripheral blood mononuclear cells. The sample comprised blood. The receptors here all came from a human donor in good health.

The genes are TRGV10 and TRGJP1. No J gene was available from TCRdb, and it was assigned here by a germline match of the DNA. TRGV10 counts as an open reading frame of uncertain function. The V and J ends lost 11 bases and 5 bases, in that order; junction bases with no gene match: 6. The CDR3 loop spans 12 amino acids. The CDR3 DNA sequence: TGTGCTGCGGGGAAGACTGGTTGGTTCAAGATATTT. It codes for CAAGKTGWFKIF.

Turning to this clone: The TCRdb record carries a much larger clone's protein, which differs from this DNA's translation at residue 4; a read error is the likely cause, and the protein listed here is the DNA translation. This chain links TRGV4 with TRGJ1 or TRGJ2. Assignment of the J gene here rests on matching the DNA to germline, because TCRdb gives none. The junction had 8 bases not matched to a gene; V was cut back by 9 bases and J by 0 bases. This CDR3 contains 13 residues. Germline V gene lookup returns CDR1 EGSTGY and CDR2 YDSYTSSV. The CDR3: CATLEGNYYKKLF. The CDR3 coding sequence is TGTGCCACCCTGGAGGGGAATTATTATAAGAAACTCTTT.

This clone has a handful of counts. The TCRdb protein comes from a much larger clone and disagrees with this DNA's translation at residue 3, likely due to a read error; the protein given here is derived from the DNA. This chain joins TRGV8 and TRGJ1 or TRGJ2. TCRdb carries no J gene annotation; the J gene was assigned here by matching the DNA with germline. CDR3 size: 10 residues. Germline assignment: CDR1 VENAVY and CDR2 YDSYNSRV. The CDR3, as DNA: TGTGCCCCCTGGGCCATTAAGAAACTCTTT. Its translation: CAPWAIKKLF.

For this clone: The DNA is omitted, as the CDR3 cannot be located on it reliably, and the CDR3 follows TCRdb's listing. CDR3 sequence reads: CAAWDQIIRNSLAVEQHF. There is no J gene call, but TRGV10 is given as the V gene. TRGV10 is designated an ORF whose function remains uncertain. The CDR3 numbers 18 amino acids, ends counted.

This clone was detected only a few times. TCRdb's protein, taken from a much larger clone, differs from this DNA's translation at residue 11, likely owing to a read error; the protein displayed comes from the DNA. The chain employs TRGV10 and TRGJP1. The J gene, not given by TCRdb, was assigned here from a germline match of the nucleotide sequence. TRGV10 is an ORF, and what it does is uncertain. The CDR3 loop spans 15 amino acids. CDR3 sequence reads: CAAWDRRCTGCFKIF. The CDR3 DNA follows: TGTGCTGCGTGGGATCGGCGATGCACTGGTTGTTTCAAGATATTT.

In its sample, this clone ranks as medium-sized. The chain is built from TRGV8 and TRGJ1 or TRGJ2. Here the J gene was assigned by germline matching of the DNA, as TCRdb has none. The V gene end was trimmed by 5 bases and the J gene end by 9 bases; junction bases not matched to a gene: 4. Germline CDR1 and CDR2: VENAVY and YDSYNSRV. The CDR3 covers 10 residues. In DNA, the CDR3 is TGTGCCACCTGGGCCATTAAGAAACTCTTT. This sequence encodes CATWAIKKLF.

This clone is termed large. CDR3 loop: CATWDRMPPYYKKLF. The CDR3 nucleotides read TGTGCCACCTGGGATCGTATGCCGCCCTATTATAAGAAACTCTTT. This rearrangement joins TRGV4 to TRGJ1 or TRGJ2. TCRdb offers no J gene call, so here the DNA was matched to germline to obtain one. Germline trimming cut 3 bases from V and 4 bases from J; bases unmatched to any gene: 12. Germline V gives CDR1 EGSTGY, CDR2 YDSYTSSV. CDR3 length: 15 amino acids.

This clone ranks as medium-sized. V is TRGV2 and J is TRGJP1. Here the J gene came from matching the DNA to germline, since TCRdb omits it. This CDR3 spans 13 amino acids. The V segment lost 0 bases and the J segment 8 bases; nucleotides outside the gene matches: 3. CDR1 and CDR2 (germline): EGSNGY, YDSYNSKV. The CDR3 sequence is CATWDGSGWFKIF. The CDR3 coding sequence is TGTGCCACCTGGGACGGGTCCGGTTGGTTCAAGATATTT.

Within the sample, this clone is medium-sized. This chain connects TRGV4 to TRGJ1 or TRGJ2. The J gene was not available in TCRdb and was assigned here by matching the DNA to germline segments. This CDR3 is built from 11 residues. CDR1 is EGSTGY, CDR2 YDSYTSSV, per germline. Germline trimming cut 1 base from V and 12 bases from J; bases unmatched to any gene: 6. This chain's CDR3 is CATWDGYGKLF. The CDR3 DNA follows: TGTGCCACCTGGGATGGCTATGGGAAACTCTTT.

This clone is judged large (0.1 to 1%). The rearrangement joins TRGV10 to TRGJ1 or TRGJ2. TCRdb supplies no J gene; here it was assigned by aligning the nucleotide sequence to germline. TRGV10 is annotated as an ORF whose role is uncertain. The CDR3 spans 12 residues. Germline trimming cut 8 bases from V and 2 bases from J; bases unmatched to any gene: 4. CDR3 in DNA: TGTGCTGCGTGGGATTATTATTATAAGAAACTCTTT. This codes for CAAWDYYYKKLF.

This clone was counted between two and nine times. The rearrangement uses TRGV10 and TRGJ1 or TRGJ2. TCRdb gives no J gene; it was assigned here by matching the DNA to germline. TRGV10 has ORF status, its function being uncertain. After removal of 8 bases from V and 6 bases from J, the junction contained 14 bases not matched to a gene. CDR3 length: 14 amino acids. The CDR3 loop reads CAAWDYPWGYKKLF. The CDR3 DNA sequence: TGTGCTGCGTGGGATTATCCCTGGGGTTATAAGAAACTCTTT.